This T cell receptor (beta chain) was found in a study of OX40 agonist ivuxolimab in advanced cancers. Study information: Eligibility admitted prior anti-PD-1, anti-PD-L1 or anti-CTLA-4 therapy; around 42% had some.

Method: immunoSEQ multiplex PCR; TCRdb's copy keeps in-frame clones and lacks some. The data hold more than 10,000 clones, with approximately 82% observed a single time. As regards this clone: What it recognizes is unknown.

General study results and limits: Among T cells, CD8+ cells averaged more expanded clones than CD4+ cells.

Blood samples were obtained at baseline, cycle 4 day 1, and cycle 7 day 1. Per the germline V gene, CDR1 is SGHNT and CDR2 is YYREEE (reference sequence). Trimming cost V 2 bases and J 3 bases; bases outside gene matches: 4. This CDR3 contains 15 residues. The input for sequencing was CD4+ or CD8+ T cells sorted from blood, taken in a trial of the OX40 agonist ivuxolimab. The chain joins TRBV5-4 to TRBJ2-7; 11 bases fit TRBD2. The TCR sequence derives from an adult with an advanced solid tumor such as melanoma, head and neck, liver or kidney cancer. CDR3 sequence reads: CASSLTSGSYYEQYF. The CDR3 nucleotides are TGTGCCAGCAGCTTAACTAGCGGGAGCTACTACGAGCAGTACTTC.